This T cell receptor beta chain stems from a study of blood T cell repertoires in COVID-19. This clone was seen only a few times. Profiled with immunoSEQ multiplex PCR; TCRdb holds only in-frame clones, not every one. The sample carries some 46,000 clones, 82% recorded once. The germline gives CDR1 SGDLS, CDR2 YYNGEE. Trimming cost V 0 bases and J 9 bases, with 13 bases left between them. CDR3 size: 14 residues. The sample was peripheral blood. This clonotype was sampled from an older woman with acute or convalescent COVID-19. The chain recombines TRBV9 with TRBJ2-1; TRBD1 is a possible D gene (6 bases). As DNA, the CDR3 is TGTGCCAGCAGCGTAGGCCAGGGGTCCGGTGAGCAGTTCTTC. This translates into CASSVGQGSGEQFF.